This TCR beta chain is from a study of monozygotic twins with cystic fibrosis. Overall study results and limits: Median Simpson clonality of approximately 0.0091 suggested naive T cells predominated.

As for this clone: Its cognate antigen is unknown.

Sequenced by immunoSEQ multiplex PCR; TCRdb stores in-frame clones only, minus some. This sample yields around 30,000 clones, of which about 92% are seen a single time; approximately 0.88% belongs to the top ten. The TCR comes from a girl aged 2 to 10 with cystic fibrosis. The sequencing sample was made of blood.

The CDR3 bases are TGCGCCAGCAGCCAAGGATCGGGACAGAGCTACGAGCAGTACTTC. This gives the protein CASSQGSGQSYEQYF. The gene calls are TRBV4-1 and TRBJ2-7, with 7 bases aligning to TRBD1. V gave up 1 base and J gave up 3 bases; unmatched junction bases: 6. This CDR3 has 15 residues. From germline, CDR1 is MGHRA and CDR2 YSYEKL.